Following are 17 T cell receptor beta chains from one sample sequenced in a study of cytomegalovirus exposure and HLA in healthy donors. Primers: 60 Vbeta forward and 13 Jbeta reverse. The data were produced by immunoSEQ multiplex PCR, yet TCRdb's version contains in-frame clones alone and is incomplete. The table lists 270,000 or so clones, around 90% of them singletons. Sequencing input: PBMCs. These receptors all stem from a girl aged 2-10 years in good health and CMV-seronegative.

V is TRBV5-8 and J is TRBJ2-3, with 7 positions matching TRBD1. The V and J ends lost 0 bases and 2 bases, in that order; junction bases with no gene match: 3. The germline V gene encodes CDR1 SGHTS and CDR2 YDEGEE. The CDR3 runs 15 residues. CDR3 loop: CASSLGQGTTDTQYF. The CDR3 region has the DNA TGTGCCAGCAGCTTGGGACAGGGTACCACAGATACGCAGTATTTT.

The chain uses TRBV9 and TRBJ2-7, with D possibly TRBD1 on 7 matching bases. The germline CDR1 and CDR2 sequences are SGDLS and YYNGEE. This CDR3 has 15 amino acids. V lost 4 bases and J lost 4, with 18 bases in between. The CDR3 sequence is CASSPFDREVYEQYF. Here the CDR3 DNA reads TGTGCCAGCAGCCCCTTCGACAGGGAGGTGTACGAGCAGTACTTC.

The rearrangement joins TRBV2 to TRBJ1-1; perhaps TRBD1 as D (6 bases). Germline loops: CDR1 SNHLY, CDR2 FYNNEI. CDR3 length: 11 residues. Trimming left V 6 bases short and J 7 bases short, with 9 bases between. CDR3 sequence: CASSTGIEAFF. Written as DNA, the CDR3 is TGTGCCAGCAGCACAGGGATTGAAGCTTTCTTT.

V gene TRBV15 combines with J gene TRBJ1-3; TRBD1 agrees at 7 bases. Germline V gene sequence: CDR1 LNHNV, CDR2 YYDKDF (reference sequence). This CDR3 comprises 17 residues. With 1 base clipped from V and 1 base from J, the junction kept 7 bases outside the gene matches. This chain's CDR3 is CATSRVFGTESGNTIYF. DNA for the CDR3: TGTGCCACCAGCAGAGTCTTTGGGACAGAGTCTGGAAACACCATATATTTT.

The rearrangement links TRBV5-6 to TRBJ1-1, with no clear D. V lost 4 bases and J 7 bases, leaving 11 bases between the germline ends. The CDR3 consists of 12 residues. Germline V gives CDR1 SGHDT, CDR2 YYEEEE. The CDR3 spells CASSGPSGEAFF. For the CDR3, the DNA is TGTGCCAGCAGCGGCCCCAGCGGTGAAGCTTTCTTT.

The chain recombines TRBV19 with TRBJ2-7; 10 bases line up with TRBD1. The V and J ends lost 5 bases and 4 bases, in that order; junction bases with no gene match: 2. In germline, CDR1 is LNHDA, CDR2 SQIVND (reference sequence). The CDR3 has 13 residues. This CDR3 reads CASSEDRGYEQYF. The DNA of the CDR3 is TGTGCCAGTAGTGAGGACAGGGGGTACGAGCAGTACTTC.

V is TRBV5-1 and J is TRBJ1-1, with TRBD1 matching over 8 bases. From germline, CDR1 is SGHRS and CDR2 YFSETQ. V shed 0 bases and J 4 bases; nucleotides not matched to a gene: 11. This CDR3 contains 17 residues. CDR3 sequence: CASSLAVGQGLGTEAFF. The CDR3 coding sequence is TGCGCCAGCAGCTTGGCCGTAGGACAGGGATTAGGCACTGAAGCTTTCTTT.

The CDR3 DNA reads as TGTGCCAGTAGCTATTCCGGGACAGCTTACAATGAGCAGTTCTTC. Its translation: CASSYSGTAYNEQFF. The chain recombines TRBV19 with TRBJ2-1, with 7 nucleotides matching TRBD1. In germline, CDR1 is LNHDA, CDR2 SQIVND (reference sequence). The CDR3 is made up of 15 amino acids. V shed 6 bases, J shed 4 bases, and the junction held 9 bases outside the gene matches.

This sequence joins TRBV5-4 and TRBJ1-2, with 10 bases aligning to TRBD1. The V gene's germline CDR1 is SGHNT and CDR2 YYREEE (reference sequence). The CDR3 runs 15 residues. Trimming cost V 4 bases and J 4 bases; bases outside gene matches: 7. DNA for the CDR3: TGTGCCAGCAGCGCGCCGGGACAGGGGTCCTATGGCTACACCTTC. Amino acid sequence: CASSAPGQGSYGYTF.

The chain links TRBV29-1 to TRBJ1-5, with unresolved D. Germline lookup yields CDR1 SQVTM and CDR2 ANQGSEA. V dropped 2 bases and J dropped 0 bases, with 5 bases sitting between them. The CDR3 is 13 residues long. The DNA for the CDR3 is TGCAGCGTTGAACACTATAGCAATCAGCCCCAGCATTTT. As protein: CSVEHYSNQPQHF.

This chain links TRBV5-1 with TRBJ1-2; 7 bases are a match to TRBD1. The V gene end was trimmed by 6 bases and the J gene end by 14 bases; junction bases not matched to a gene: 19. This CDR3 contains 14 residues. CDR1 is SGHRS, CDR2 YFSETQ, per germline. In nucleotides, the CDR3 is TGCGCCAGCAACGAAATGTTCGAAGGGGGCGCGGGGACCTTC. Protein sequence: CASNEMFEGGAGTF.

The V and J genes are TRBV5-4 and TRBJ1-1, with D unresolved. Germline CDR1 is SGHNT and CDR2 is YYREEE (reference sequence). V lost 0 bases and J lost 7, with 10 bases in between. The CDR3 has 13 residues. CDR3 residues: CASSLGQSCEAFF. In nucleotides, the CDR3 is TGTGCCAGCAGCTTGGGACAATCCTGTGAAGCTTTCTTT.

J is TRBJ2-3 and V is TRBV19; 10 positions match TRBD2. The CDR3 is made up of 15 amino acids. Germline CDR1 and CDR2: LNHDA and SQIVND (reference sequence). J gave up 3 bases and V 8 bases, and 8 bases lay outside the gene matches. In DNA, the CDR3 is TGTGCCAGTGGTTCTAGCGGGAGTTCGACAGATACGCAGTATTTT. It encodes CASGSSGSSTDTQYF.

The CDR3 sequence is CASSKGQGRGYTF. CDR3 bases: TGTGCCAGTAGTAAGGGACAGGGGCGAGGCTACACCTTC. The chain employs TRBV19 and TRBJ1-2, with 10 nucleotides matching TRBD1. V shed 4 bases, J shed 8 bases, and the junction held 4 bases outside the gene matches. The CDR3 consists of 13 residues. CDR1 and CDR2 (germline): LNHDA, SQIVND (reference sequence).

This clone has just one count. The rearrangement uses TRBV27 and TRBJ2-3, with 10 bases fitting TRBD2. Germline CDR1 and CDR2: MNHEY and SMNVEV (reference sequence). This CDR3 comprises 16 residues. The V and J ends lost 0 bases and 5 bases, in that order; junction bases with no gene match: 5. The CDR3 region has the DNA TGTGCCAGCAGTTTATCTTCTGGACTAGCGGAAGATACGCAGTATTTT. As protein: CASSLSSGLAEDTQYF.

V is TRBV5-1 and J is TRBJ1-3, with a weak D call TRBD1 (6 bases). This CDR3 is 15 amino acids long. Trimming stripped 0 bases from V and 3 bases from J, with 10 bases between. Germline V gene lookup returns CDR1 SGHRS and CDR2 YFSETQ. Here the CDR3 reads CASSLGRGYGNTIYF. The CDR3 nucleotides are TGCGCCAGCAGCTTGGGCAGGGGTTATGGAAACACCATATATTTT.

The CDR3: CASSAWTSRFADTQYF. As DNA, the CDR3 is TGCGCCAGCAGCGCCTGGACTAGCCGTTTCGCAGATACGCAGTATTTT. The chain combines TRBV5-1 with TRBJ2-3; 8 bases match TRBD2. CDR1 is SGHRS and CDR2 is YFSETQ in the germline V gene. V was clipped by 4 bases and J by 4 bases; unmatched bases: 11. The CDR3 has 16 residues.